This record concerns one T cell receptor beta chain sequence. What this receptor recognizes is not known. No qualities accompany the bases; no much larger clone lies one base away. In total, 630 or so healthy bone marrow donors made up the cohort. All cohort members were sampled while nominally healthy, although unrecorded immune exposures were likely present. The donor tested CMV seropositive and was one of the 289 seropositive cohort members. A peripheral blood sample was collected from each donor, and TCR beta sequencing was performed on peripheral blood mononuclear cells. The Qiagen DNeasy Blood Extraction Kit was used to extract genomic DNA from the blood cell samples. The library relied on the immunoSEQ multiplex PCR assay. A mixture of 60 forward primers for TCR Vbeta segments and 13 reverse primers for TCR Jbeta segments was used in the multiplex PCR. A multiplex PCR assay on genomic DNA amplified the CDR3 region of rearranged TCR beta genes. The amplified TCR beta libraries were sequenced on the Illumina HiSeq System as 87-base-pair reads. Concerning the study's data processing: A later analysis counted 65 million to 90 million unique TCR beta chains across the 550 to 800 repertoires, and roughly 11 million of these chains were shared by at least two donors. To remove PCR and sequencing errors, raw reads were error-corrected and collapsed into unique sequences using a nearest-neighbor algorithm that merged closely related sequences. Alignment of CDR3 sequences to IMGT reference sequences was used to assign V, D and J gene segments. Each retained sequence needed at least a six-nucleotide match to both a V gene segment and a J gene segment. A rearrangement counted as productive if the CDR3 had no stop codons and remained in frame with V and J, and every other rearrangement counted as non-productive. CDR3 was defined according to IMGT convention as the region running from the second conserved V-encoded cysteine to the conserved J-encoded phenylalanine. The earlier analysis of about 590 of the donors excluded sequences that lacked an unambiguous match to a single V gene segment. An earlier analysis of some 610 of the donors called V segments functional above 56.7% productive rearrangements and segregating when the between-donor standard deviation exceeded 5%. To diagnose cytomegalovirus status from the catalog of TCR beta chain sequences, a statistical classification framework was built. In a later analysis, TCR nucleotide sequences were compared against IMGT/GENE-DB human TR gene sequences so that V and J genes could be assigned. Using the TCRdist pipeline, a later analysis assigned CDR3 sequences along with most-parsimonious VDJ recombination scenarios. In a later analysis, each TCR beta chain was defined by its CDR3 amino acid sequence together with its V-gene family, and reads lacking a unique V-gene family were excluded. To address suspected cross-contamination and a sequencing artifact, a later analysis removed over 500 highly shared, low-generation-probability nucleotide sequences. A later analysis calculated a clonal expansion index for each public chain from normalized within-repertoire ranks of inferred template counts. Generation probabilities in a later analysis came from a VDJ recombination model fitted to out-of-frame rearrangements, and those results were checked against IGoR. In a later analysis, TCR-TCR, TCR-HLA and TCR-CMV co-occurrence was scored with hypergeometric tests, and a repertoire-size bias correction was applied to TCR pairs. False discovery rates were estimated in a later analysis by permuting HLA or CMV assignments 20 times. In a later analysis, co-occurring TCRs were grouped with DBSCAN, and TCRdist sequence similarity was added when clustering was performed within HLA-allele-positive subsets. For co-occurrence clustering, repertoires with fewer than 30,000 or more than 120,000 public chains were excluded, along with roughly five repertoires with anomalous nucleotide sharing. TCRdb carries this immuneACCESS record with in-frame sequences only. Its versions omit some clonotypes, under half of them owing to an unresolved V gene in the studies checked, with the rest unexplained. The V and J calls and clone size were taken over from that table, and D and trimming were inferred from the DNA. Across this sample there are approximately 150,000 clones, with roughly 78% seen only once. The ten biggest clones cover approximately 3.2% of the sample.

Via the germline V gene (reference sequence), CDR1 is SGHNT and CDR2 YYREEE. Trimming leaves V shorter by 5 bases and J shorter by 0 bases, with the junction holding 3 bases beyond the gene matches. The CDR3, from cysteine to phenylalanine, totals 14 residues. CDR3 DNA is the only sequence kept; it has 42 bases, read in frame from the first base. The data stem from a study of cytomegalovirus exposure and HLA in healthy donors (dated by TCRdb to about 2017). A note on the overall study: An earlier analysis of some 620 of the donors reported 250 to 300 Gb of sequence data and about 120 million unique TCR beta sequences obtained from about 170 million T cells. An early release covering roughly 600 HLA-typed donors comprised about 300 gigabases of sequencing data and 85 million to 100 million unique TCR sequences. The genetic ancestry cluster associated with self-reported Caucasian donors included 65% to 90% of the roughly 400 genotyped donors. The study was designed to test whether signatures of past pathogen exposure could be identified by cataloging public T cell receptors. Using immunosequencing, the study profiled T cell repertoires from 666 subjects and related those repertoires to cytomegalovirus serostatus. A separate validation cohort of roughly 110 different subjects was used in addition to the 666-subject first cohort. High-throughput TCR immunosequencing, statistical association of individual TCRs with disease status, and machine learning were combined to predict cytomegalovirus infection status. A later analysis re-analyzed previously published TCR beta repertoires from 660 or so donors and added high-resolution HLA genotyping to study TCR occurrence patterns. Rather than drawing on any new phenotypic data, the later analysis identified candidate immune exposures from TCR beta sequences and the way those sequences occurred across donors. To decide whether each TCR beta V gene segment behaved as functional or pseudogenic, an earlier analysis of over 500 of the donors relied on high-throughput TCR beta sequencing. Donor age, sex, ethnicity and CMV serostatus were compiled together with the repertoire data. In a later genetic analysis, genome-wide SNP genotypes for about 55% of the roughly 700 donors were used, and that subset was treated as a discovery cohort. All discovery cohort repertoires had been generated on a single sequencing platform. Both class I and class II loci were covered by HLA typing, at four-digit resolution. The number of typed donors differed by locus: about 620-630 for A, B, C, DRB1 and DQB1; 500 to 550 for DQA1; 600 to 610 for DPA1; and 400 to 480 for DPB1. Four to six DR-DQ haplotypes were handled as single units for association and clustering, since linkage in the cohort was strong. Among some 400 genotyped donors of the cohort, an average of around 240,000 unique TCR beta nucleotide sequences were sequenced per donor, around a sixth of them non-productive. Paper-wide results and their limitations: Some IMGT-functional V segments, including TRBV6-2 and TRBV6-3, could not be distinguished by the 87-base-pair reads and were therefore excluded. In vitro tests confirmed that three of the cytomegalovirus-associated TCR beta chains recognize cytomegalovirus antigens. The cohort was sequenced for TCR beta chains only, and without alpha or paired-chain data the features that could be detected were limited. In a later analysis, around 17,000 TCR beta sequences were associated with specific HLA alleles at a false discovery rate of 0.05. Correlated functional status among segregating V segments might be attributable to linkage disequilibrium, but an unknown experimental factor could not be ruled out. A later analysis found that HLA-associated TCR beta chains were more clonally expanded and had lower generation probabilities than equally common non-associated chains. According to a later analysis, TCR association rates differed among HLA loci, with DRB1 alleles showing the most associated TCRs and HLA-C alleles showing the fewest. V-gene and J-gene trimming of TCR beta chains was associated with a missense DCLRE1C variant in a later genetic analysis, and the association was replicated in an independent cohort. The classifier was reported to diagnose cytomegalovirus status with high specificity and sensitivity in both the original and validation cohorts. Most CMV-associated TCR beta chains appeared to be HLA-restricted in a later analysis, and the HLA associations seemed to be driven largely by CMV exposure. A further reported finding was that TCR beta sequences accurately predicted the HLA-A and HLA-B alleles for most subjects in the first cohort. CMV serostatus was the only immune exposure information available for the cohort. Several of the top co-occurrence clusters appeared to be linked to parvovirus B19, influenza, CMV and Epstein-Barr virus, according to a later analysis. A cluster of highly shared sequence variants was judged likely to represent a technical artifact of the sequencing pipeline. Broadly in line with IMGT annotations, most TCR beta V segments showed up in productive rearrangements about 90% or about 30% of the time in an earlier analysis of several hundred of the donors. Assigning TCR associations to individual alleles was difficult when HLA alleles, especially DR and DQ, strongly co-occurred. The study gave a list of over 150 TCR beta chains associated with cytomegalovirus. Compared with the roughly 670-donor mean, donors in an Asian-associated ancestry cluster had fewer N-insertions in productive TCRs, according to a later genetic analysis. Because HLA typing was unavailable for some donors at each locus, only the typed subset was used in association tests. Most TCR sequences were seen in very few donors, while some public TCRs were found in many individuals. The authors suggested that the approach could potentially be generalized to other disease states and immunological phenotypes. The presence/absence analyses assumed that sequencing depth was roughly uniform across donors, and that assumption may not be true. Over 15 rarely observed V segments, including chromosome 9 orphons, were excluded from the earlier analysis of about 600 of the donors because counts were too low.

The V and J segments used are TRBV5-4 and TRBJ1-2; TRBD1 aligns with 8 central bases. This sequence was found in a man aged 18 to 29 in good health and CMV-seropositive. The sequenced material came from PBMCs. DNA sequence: TGTGCCAGCAGTTCGACAGGGGCTAACTATGGCTACACCTTC. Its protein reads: CASSSTGANYGYTF.